This T cell receptor (beta chain) originates from a study of blood T cell repertoires in COVID-19. About the study: Sources were T cells, B-cell-depleted T cells, or PBMCs; the material itself was cDNA or gDNA.

This CDR3 is 14 amino acids long. Between the trimmed V and J ends, which lost 3 bases and 1 base, there was a span of 9 bases. Germline V lookup: CDR1 MDHEN, CDR2 SYDVKM. This table comes from immunoSEQ multiplex PCR, and its TCRdb copy is limited to in-frame clones, with some not included. There are just over 60,000 clones in the sample; over 75% occur only once, and over 15% lies in the top ten. This clone came up a few times. The sequenced sample was peripheral blood. This sequence was found in a man in his 60s with acute or convalescent COVID-19. The chain recombines TRBV28 with TRBJ1-1, with unresolved D. The CDR3 spells CASSFRPGNTEAFF. The CDR3 DNA sequence: TGTGCCAGCAGTTTTCGGCCGGGGAACACTGAAGCTTTCTTT.